This record covers a single TCR beta chain. This entry belongs to a study of blood T cell repertoires in COVID-19. On the study more broadly: The United States, Italy and Spain supplied acute and convalescent COVID-19 samples. T cells, B-cell-depleted T cells, or PBMCs supplied cDNA or gDNA.

In the authors' methods: Amplification from reference gene primers served as the basis for estimated nucleated cell counts. Generated by immunoSEQ multiplex PCR, the TCRdb table keeps only in-frame clones and is missing some. D and trimming come from the DNA, and the V and J calls and clone size come from that table. The sample shows about 29,000 clones, around four fifths of them seen only once. V gave up 3 bases and J gave up 1 base, with 12 bases separating them. Germline values: CDR1 GTSNPN, CDR2 SVGIG (reference sequence). The CDR3 covers 14 residues. The chain has TRBV30 and TRBJ1-1, with a possible D match to TRBD1 (6 bases). The receptor's source is a woman in her seventies with active or convalescent COVID-19. The material sequenced was peripheral blood. The CDR3 region has the DNA TGTGCCTGGAGGGTCAGGGGCCAGAACACTGAAGCTTTCTTT. This gives the protein CAWRVRGQNTEAFF.